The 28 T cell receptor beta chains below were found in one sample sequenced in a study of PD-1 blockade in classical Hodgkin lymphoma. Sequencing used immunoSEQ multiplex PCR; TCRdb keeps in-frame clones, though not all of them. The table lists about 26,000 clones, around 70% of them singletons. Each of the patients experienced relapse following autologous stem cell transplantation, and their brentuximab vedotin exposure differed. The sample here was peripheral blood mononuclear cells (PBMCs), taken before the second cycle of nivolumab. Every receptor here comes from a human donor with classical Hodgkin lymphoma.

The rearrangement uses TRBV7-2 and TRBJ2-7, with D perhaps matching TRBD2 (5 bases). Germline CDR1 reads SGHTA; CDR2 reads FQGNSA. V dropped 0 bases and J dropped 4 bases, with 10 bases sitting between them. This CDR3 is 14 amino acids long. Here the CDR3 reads CASSLARARYEQYF. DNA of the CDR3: TGTGCCAGCAGCTTAGCGAGGGCGCGGTACGAGCAGTACTTC.

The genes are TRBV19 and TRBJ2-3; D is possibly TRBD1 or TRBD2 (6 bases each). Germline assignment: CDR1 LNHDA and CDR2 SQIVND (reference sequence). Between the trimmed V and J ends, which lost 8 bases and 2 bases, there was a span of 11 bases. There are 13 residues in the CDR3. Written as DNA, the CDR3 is TGTGCCAGTCGGGGGCATTCCACAGATACGCAGTATTTT. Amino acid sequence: CASRGHSTDTQYF.

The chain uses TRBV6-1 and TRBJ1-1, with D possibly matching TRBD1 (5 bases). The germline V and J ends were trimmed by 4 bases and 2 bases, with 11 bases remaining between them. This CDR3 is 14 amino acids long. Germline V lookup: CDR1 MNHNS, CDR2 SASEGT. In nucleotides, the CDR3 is TGTGCCAGCAGTGGCAGGGCGGTAAACACTGAAGCTTTCTTT. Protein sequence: CASSGRAVNTEAFF.

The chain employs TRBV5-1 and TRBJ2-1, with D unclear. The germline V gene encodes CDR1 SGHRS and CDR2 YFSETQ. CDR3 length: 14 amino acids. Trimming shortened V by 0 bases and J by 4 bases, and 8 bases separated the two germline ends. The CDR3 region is CASSLDSTYNEQFF. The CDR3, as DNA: TGCGCCAGCAGCTTGGATAGCACATACAATGAGCAGTTCTTC. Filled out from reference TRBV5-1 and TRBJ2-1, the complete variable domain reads KAGVTQTPRYLIKTRGQQVTLSCSPISGHRSVSWYQQTPGQGLQFLFEYFSETQRNKGNFPGRFSGRQFSNSRSEMNVSTLELGDSALYLCASSLDSTYNEQFFGPGTRLTVL.

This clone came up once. In DNA form, the CDR3 reads TGTGCCAGCAGCCGGGACGAGATCGAGCAGTACTTC. Amino acids: CASSRDEIEQYF. The chain employs TRBV6-5 and TRBJ2-7; TRBD1 or TRBD2 may be the D gene (5 bases each). The ends were cut back, 6 bases at V and 6 bases at J, with 12 bases in the middle. Germline V gene sequence: CDR1 MNHEY, CDR2 SVGAGI. The CDR3 extends over 12 amino acids.

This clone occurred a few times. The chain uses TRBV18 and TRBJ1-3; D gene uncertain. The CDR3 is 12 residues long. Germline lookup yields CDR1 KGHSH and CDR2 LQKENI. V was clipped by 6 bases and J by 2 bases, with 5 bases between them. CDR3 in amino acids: CASSTPGNTIYF. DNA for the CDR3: TGTGCCAGCTCGACCCCTGGAAACACCATATATTTT.

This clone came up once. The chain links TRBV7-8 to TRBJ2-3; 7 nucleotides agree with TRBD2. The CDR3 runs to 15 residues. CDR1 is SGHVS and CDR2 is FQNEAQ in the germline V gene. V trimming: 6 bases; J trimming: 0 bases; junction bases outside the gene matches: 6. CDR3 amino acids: CASSSSGFSTDTQYF. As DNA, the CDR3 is TGTGCCAGCAGTTCTAGCGGTTTTAGCACAGATACGCAGTATTTT.

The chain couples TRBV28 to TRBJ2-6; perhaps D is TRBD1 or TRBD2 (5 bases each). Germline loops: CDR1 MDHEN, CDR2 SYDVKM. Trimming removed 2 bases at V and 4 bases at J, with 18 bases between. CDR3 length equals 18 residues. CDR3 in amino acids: CASSLPLPTRGGANVLTF. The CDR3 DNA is TGTGCCAGCAGTTTACCCCTACCGACCCGGGGCGGGGCCAACGTCCTGACTTTC.

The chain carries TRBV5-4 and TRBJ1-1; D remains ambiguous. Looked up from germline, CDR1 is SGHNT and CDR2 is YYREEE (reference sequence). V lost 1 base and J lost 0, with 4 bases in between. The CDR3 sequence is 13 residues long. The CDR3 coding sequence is TGTGCCAGCAGCTTGAGGTTGAACACTGAAGCTTTCTTT. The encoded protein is CASSLRLNTEAFF.

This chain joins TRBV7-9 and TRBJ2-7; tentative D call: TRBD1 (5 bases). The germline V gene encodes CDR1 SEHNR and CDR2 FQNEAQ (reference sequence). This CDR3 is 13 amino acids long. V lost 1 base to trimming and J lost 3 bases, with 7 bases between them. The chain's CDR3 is CASSLEQGYEQYF. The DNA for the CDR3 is TGTGCCAGCAGCTTAGAGCAGGGCTACGAGCAGTACTTC.

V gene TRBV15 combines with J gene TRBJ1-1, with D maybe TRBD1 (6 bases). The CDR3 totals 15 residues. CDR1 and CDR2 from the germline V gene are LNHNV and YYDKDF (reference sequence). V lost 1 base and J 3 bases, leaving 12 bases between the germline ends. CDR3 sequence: CATSRGGQGDTEAFF. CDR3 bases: TGTGCCACCAGCAGAGGGGGGCAGGGCGACACTGAAGCTTTCTTT.

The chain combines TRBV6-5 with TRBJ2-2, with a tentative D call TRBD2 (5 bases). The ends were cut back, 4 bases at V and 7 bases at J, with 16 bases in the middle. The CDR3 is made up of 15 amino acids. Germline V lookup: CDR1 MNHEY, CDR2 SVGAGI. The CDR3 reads CASSLLYRAGGELFF. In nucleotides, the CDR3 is TGTGCCAGCAGTTTATTGTATAGGGCGGGCGGGGAGCTGTTTTTT.

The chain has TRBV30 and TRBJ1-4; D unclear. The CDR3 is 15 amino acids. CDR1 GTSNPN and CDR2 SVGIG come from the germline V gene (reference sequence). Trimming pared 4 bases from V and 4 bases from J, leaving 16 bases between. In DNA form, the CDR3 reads TGTGCCTGGACTCGAAATGGCGGGGATAATGAAAAACTGTTTTTT. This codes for CAWTRNGGDNEKLFF.

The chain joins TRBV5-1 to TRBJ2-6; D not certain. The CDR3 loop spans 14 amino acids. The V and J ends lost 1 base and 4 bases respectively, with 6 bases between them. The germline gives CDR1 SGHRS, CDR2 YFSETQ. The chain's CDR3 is CASSLKAGANVLTF. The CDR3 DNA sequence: TGCGCCAGCAGCTTGAAGGCAGGGGCCAACGTCCTGACTTTC.

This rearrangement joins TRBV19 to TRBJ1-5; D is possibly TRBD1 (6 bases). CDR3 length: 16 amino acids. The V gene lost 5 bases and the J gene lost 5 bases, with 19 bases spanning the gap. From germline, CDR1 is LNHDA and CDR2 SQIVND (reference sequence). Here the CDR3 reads CASSWHSRGGDQPQHF. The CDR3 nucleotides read TGTGCCAGTAGTTGGCATTCCAGGGGAGGGGATCAGCCCCAGCATTTT.

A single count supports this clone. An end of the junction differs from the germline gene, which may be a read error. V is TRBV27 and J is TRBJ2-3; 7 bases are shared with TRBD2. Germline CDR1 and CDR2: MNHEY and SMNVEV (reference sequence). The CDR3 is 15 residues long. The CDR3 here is CASSLTSWGTDTQYF. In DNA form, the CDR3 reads TGTGCCAGCAGTTTGACTAGCTGGGGCACAGACACGCAGTATTTT.

The CDR3 reads CAWTSGGLGTDTQYF. Here the CDR3 DNA reads TGTGCCTGGACTAGCGGGGGGCTGGGTACAGATACGCAGTATTTT. This chain connects TRBV30 to TRBJ2-3; 11 nucleotides line up with TRBD2. V dropped 4 bases and J dropped 3; count of bases not matched to a gene: 6. This CDR3 contains 15 residues. In germline, CDR1 is GTSNPN, CDR2 SVGIG (reference sequence).

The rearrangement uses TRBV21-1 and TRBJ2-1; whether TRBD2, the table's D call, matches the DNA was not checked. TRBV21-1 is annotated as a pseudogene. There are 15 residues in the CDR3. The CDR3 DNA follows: TGTGCCAGCAGCAAAGGCGGGGGTTTCTACAATGAGCAGTTCTTC. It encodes CASSKGGGFYNEQFF.

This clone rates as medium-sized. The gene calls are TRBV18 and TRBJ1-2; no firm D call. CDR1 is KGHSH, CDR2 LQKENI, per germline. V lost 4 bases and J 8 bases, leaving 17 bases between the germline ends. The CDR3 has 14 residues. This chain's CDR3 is CASSQDSQSGGYTF. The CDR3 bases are TGTGCCAGCTCACAGGATAGCCAATCCGGCGGCTACACCTTC. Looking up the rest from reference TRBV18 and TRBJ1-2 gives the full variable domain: NAGVMQNPRHLVRRRGQEARLRCSPMKGHSHVYWYRQLPEEGLKFMVYLQKENIIDESGMPKERFSAEFPKEGPSILRIQQVVRGDSAAYFCASSQDSQSGGYTFGSGTRLTVV.

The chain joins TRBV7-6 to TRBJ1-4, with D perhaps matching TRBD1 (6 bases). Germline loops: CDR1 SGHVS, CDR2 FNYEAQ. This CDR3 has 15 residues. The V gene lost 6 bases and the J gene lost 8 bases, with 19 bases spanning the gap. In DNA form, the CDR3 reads TGTGCCAGCAGTAGGGGCACAGGGAAGGGCGAAAAACTGTTTTTT. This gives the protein CASSRGTGKGEKLFF. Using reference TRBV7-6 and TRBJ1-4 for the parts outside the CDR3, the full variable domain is GAGVSQSPRYKVTKRGQDVALRCDPISGHVSLYWYRQALGQGPEFLTYFNYEAQQDKSGLPNDRFSAERPEGSISTLTIQRTEQRDSAMYRCASSRGTGKGEKLFFGSGTQLSVL.

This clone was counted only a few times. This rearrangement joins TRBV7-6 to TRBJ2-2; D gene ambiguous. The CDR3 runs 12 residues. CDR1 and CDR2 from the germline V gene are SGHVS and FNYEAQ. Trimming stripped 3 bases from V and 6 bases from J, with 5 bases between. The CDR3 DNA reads TGTGCCAGCAGCTTTGGGCCCGGGGAGCTGTTTTTT. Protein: CASSFGPGELFF. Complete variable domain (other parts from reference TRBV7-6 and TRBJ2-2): GAGVSQSPRYKVTKRGQDVALRCDPISGHVSLYWYRQALGQGPEFLTYFNYEAQQDKSGLPNDRFSAERPEGSISTLTIQRTEQRDSAMYRCASSFGPGELFFGEGSRLTVL.

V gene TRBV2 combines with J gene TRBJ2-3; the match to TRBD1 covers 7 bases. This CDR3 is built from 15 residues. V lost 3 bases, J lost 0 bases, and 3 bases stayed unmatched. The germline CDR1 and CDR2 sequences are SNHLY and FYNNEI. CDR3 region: CASSDPGQSTDTQYF. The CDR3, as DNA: TGTGCCAGCAGTGACCCGGGACAGAGCACAGATACGCAGTATTTT.

The CDR3 DNA follows: TGTGCCAGCAGTTTATTAGCGGGGGGAAGAAGGGGTACGCAGTATTTT. As protein: CASSLLAGGRRGTQYF. The chain has TRBV28 and TRBJ2-3, with 10 bases matching TRBD2. Germline-derived CDR1 and CDR2 are MDHEN and SYDVKM. V trimming: 1 base; J trimming: 8 bases; junction bases outside the gene matches: 9. The CDR3 consists of 16 residues.

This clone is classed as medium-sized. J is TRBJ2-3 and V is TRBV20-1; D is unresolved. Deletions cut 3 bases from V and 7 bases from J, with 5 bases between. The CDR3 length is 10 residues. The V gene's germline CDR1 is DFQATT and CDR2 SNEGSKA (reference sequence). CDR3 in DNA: TGCAGTGCTAGGGGGAATACGCAGTATTTT. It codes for CSARGNTQYF.

The CDR3 nucleotides are TGTGCCAGCAGTTTCATAGACAGGGCCACCGGGGAGCTGTTTTTT. As protein: CASSFIDRATGELFF. This chain joins TRBV28 and TRBJ2-2; 7 positions agree with TRBD1. The germline V gene encodes CDR1 MDHEN and CDR2 SYDVKM. This CDR3 comprises 15 residues. With 3 bases clipped from V and 4 bases from J, the junction kept 5 bases outside the gene matches.

CDR3: CASSWGRGASYEQYF. In nucleotides, the CDR3 is TGTGCCAGCAGCTGGGGTCGGGGTGCGTCCTACGAGCAGTACTTC. V and J are TRBV11-3 and TRBJ2-7; weak D call: TRBD2 (5 bases). Trimming took off 4 bases at V and 1 base at J, with 14 bases between the two ends. The CDR3 runs 15 residues. Germline CDR1 and CDR2: SGHNT and YENEEA.

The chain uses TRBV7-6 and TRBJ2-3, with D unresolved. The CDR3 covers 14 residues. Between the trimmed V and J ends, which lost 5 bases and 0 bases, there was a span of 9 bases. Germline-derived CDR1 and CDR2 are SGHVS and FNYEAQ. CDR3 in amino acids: CASSRKPSTDTQYF. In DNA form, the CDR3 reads TGTGCCAGCAGCCGCAAGCCTAGCACAGATACGCAGTATTTT.

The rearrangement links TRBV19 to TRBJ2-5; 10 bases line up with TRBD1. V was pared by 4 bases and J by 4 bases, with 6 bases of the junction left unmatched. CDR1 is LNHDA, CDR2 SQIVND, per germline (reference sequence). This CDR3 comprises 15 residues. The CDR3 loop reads CASSKGQGTVETQYF. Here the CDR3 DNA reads TGTGCCAGTAGTAAGGGACAGGGGACGGTAGAGACCCAGTACTTC.